A single sample is the source of the 20 T cell receptor beta chains below, sequenced in a study of cytomegalovirus exposure and HLA in healthy donors (dated by TCRdb to 2017 to 2019). The library was obtained by the immunoSEQ multiplex PCR assay. For the multiplex PCR, a mixture combining 60 forward primers for TCR Vbeta segments and 13 reverse primers for TCR Jbeta segments was used. TCRdb limited this immuneACCESS table to in-frame rearrangements with V and J called. A share of clones is missing; checked studies link under half to unresolved V genes, and the rest is unexplained. The sample includes about 150,000 clones, with around 84% observed a single time. The top ten clonotypes cover approximately 2.7% of the sample. Input material: PBMCs. The receptors shown here come from a boy between 2 and 10 years old in good health and CMV-seronegative.

The chain is built from TRBV7-9 and TRBJ2-7; TRBD1 matches at 7 bases. Germline loops: CDR1 SEHNR, CDR2 FQNEAQ (reference sequence). V gave up 5 bases and J gave up 2 bases; unmatched junction bases: 6. The CDR3 extends over 14 amino acids. CDR3 amino acids: CASSALTGTYEQYF. The CDR3 region has the DNA TGTGCCAGCAGCGCCTTGACAGGGACCTACGAGCAGTACTTC. Variable domain in full (rest from reference TRBV7-9 and TRBJ2-7): DTGVSQNPRHKITKRGQNVTFRCDPISEHNRLYWYRQTLGQGPEFLTYFQNEAQLEKSRLLSDRFSAERPKGSFSTLEIQRTEQGDSAMYLCASSALTGTYEQYFGPGTRLTVT.

A single count supports this clone. CDR3 region: CASSVKETQYF. Written as DNA, the CDR3 is TGTGCCAGCAGTGTAAAAGAGACCCAGTACTTC. V is TRBV6-5 and J is TRBJ2-5; no clear D gene. With 5 bases removed from V and 3 bases from J, the gap between germline ends came to 4 bases. There are 11 residues in the CDR3. The germline V gene encodes CDR1 MNHEY and CDR2 SVGAGI.

The rearrangement uses TRBV2 and TRBJ1-1; a weak D match, TRBD1 (6 bases). Trimming cost V 11 bases and J 3 bases, with 22 bases left between them. This CDR3 is built from 15 residues. In germline, CDR1 is SNHLY, CDR2 FYNNEI. The CDR3 is CAVKGEGRLDTEAFF. The CDR3 coding sequence is TGTGCCGTCAAGGGGGAGGGGCGCTTGGACACTGAAGCTTTCTTT.

This clone appeared once. This chain uses TRBV18 with TRBJ1-2, with a possible D match to TRBD1 (6 bases). The CDR3 is 13 residues long. Per the germline V gene, CDR1 is KGHSH and CDR2 is LQKENI. V was cut by 2 bases and J by 5 bases, with 9 bases left in between. The CDR3 nucleotides are TGTGCCAGCTCACCAGCCAGGGGATATGGCTACACCTTC. This codes for CASSPARGYGYTF. Full variable domain (rest looked up from reference TRBV18 and TRBJ1-2): NAGVMQNPRHLVRRRGQEARLRCSPMKGHSHVYWYRQLPEEGLKFMVYLQKENIIDESGMPKERFSAEFPKEGPSILRIQQVVRGDSAAYFCASSPARGYGYTFGSGTRLTVV.

This sequence joins TRBV28 and TRBJ1-3, with 7 nucleotides matching TRBD1. Unmatched junction bases numbered 13, after V lost 6 bases and J lost 8 bases. The germline gives CDR1 MDHEN, CDR2 SYDVKM. This CDR3 comprises 15 residues. CDR3 nucleotides: TGTGCCAGCAGAAACAGGGGTGCCTCTTTTGACACCATATATTTT. It yields the protein CASRNRGASFDTIYF.

The chain joins TRBV19 to TRBJ2-7; perhaps TRBD2 as D (6 bases). CDR1 is LNHDA and CDR2 is SQIVND in the germline V gene (reference sequence). The V end was cut by 3 bases, the J end by 3 bases, with 15 bases between. The CDR3 runs to 15 residues. The CDR3 spells CASSIMSRGSYEQYF. DNA of the CDR3: TGTGCCAGTAGTATTATGTCCCGGGGGAGCTACGAGCAGTACTTC.

The chain carries TRBV15 and TRBJ2-7; no clear D gene. Per the germline V gene, CDR1 is LNHNV and CDR2 is YYDKDF (reference sequence). This CDR3 has 14 amino acids. V lost 1 base, J lost 0 bases, and 7 bases lay in between. CDR3 nucleotides: TGTGCCACCAGCAGAGGTCTGAGCTCCTACGAGCAGTACTTC. This sequence encodes CATSRGLSSYEQYF.

The chain is built from TRBV2 and TRBJ2-6, with D possibly matching TRBD1 (5 bases). Germline CDR1 is SNHLY and CDR2 is FYNNEI. This CDR3 comprises 14 residues. V shed 10 bases and J shed 1 base, with 11 bases lying between them. The CDR3 loop reads CAIRRDSGANVLTF. Here the CDR3 DNA reads TGTGCCATACGCAGGGATTCTGGGGCCAACGTCCTGACTTTC.

The chain joins TRBV11-3 to TRBJ2-1; D gene unclear. The V end lost 3 bases, the J end lost 10 bases, and 10 bases lay between the germline ends. The CDR3 has 12 amino acids. Germline V gene data show CDR1 as SGHNT and CDR2 as YENEEA. This chain's CDR3 is CASSLSQREQFF. The CDR3 DNA follows: TGTGCCAGCAGCTTGAGCCAACGGGAGCAGTTCTTC.

The chain couples TRBV5-1 to TRBJ2-7; D ambiguous. Germline CDR1 is SGHRS and CDR2 is YFSETQ. Trimming pared 5 bases from V and 2 bases from J, leaving 11 bases between. The CDR3 has 13 residues. In DNA form, the CDR3 reads TGCGCCAGCAGTCGTACAGAGCCCTACGAGCAGTACTTC. Protein product: CASSRTEPYEQYF.

The chain employs TRBV27 and TRBJ1-2; D is perhaps TRBD1 (6 bases). The germline gives CDR1 MNHEY, CDR2 SMNVEV (reference sequence). This CDR3 has 14 residues. Trimming took off 7 bases at V and 4 bases at J, with 16 bases between the two ends. CDR3 sequence: CASNGIQGFYGYTF. CDR3 in DNA: TGTGCCAGCAACGGGATTCAGGGGTTCTATGGCTACACCTTC.

The chain has TRBV28 and TRBJ2-7, with 8 nucleotides matching TRBD2. V shed 5 bases, J shed 3 bases, and the junction held 6 bases outside the gene matches. Looked up from germline, CDR1 is MDHEN and CDR2 is SYDVKM. This CDR3 contains 14 residues. The CDR3 region has the DNA TGTGCCAGCAGTGTCCGGGGGGGCATCTACGAGCAGTACTTC. Its translation is CASSVRGGIYEQYF.

The genes are TRBV27 and TRBJ2-7, with a possible D match to TRBD2 (5 bases). The V and J ends lost 4 bases and 5 bases respectively, with 21 bases between them. Germline CDR1 reads MNHEY; CDR2 reads SMNVEV (reference sequence). The CDR3 spans 16 residues. This CDR3 reads CASSYSTTRVQHEQYF. CDR3 nucleotides: TGTGCCAGCAGTTACTCCACTACTAGGGTTCAGCACGAGCAGTACTTC.

This rearrangement joins TRBV28 to TRBJ2-5; D not resolved. This CDR3 spans 14 amino acids. Trimming cost V 2 bases and J 5 bases, with 12 bases left between them. The germline gives CDR1 MDHEN, CDR2 SYDVKM. CDR3 in amino acids: CASSLEKVAETQYF. The CDR3 DNA reads TGTGCCAGCAGTTTAGAGAAAGTCGCGGAGACCCAGTACTTC. The complete variable domain, with remaining parts taken from reference TRBV28 and TRBJ2-5, reads DVKVTQSSRYLVKRTGEKVFLECVQDMDHENMFWYRQDPGLGLRLIYFSYDVKMKEKGDIPEGYSVSREKKERFSLILESASTNQTSMYLCASSLEKVAETQYFGPGTRLLVL.

This chain uses TRBV15 with TRBJ1-4; possibly TRBD1 for D (5 bases). The CDR3 sequence is 15 residues long. Per the germline V gene, CDR1 is LNHNV and CDR2 is YYDKDF (reference sequence). V lost 4 bases and J 4 bases, leaving 13 bases between the germline ends. CDR3 region: CATSTRQTGNEKLFF. The CDR3, as DNA: TGTGCCACCAGCACTAGACAGACGGGTAATGAAAAACTGTTTTTT.

This chain joins TRBV5-6 and TRBJ2-3; tentatively, D is TRBD2 (7 bases). The CDR3 runs to 16 residues. Germline CDR1 is SGHDT and CDR2 is YYEEEE. V was shortened by 0 bases and J by 1 base, with 12 bases between the two germline ends. CDR3 protein: CASSLEGGDGTDTQYF. CDR3 nucleotides: TGTGCCAGCAGCTTGGAAGGGGGGGACGGCACAGATACGCAGTATTTT.

The chain combines TRBV19 with TRBJ1-6, with D possibly being TRBD1 (5 bases). CDR1 LNHDA and CDR2 SQIVND come from the germline V gene (reference sequence). The length of the CDR3 is 14 residues. The ends were cut back, 6 bases at V and 7 bases at J, with 13 bases in the middle. CDR3 amino acids: CASRTEKRNSPLHF. CDR3 bases: TGTGCCAGTAGGACAGAGAAGAGAAATTCACCCCTCCACTTT.

This sequence joins TRBV10-2 and TRBJ2-1, with TRBD2 matching 14 bases. Germline CDR1 is WSHSY and CDR2 is SAAADI. Germline trimming cut 6 bases from V and 9 bases from J; bases unmatched to any gene: 7. The length of the CDR3 is 15 residues. The CDR3 DNA is TGCGCCAGCAGCGGGACTAGCGGGAGATCTGGTGAGCAGTTCTTC. Encoded protein: CASSGTSGRSGEQFF.

V and J are TRBV5-4 and TRBJ1-1; a possible D gene is TRBD1 (6 bases). There are 16 residues in the CDR3. With 0 bases removed from V and 7 bases from J, the gap between germline ends came to 19 bases. Germline assignment: CDR1 SGHNT and CDR2 YYREEE (reference sequence). CDR3 nucleotides: TGTGCCAGCAGCTTGGGGCCCCTGATTAGGGGGAGTGAAGCTTTCTTT. Residues: CASSLGPLIRGSEAFF.

Notes on this clone: An end of the junction differs from the germline gene, which may be a read error. Other DNA sequences in this sample translate to the same CDR3. The V gene is TRBV5-4, the J gene TRBJ2-7; possible D gene TRBD1, 7 bases. Germline V gene sequence: CDR1 SGHNT, CDR2 YYREEE (reference sequence). This CDR3 comprises 14 residues. CDR3 protein: CASSLTRGRNEQYF. In nucleotides, the CDR3 is TGCGCCAGCAGCTTGACCAGGGGGAGGAACGAGCAGTACTTC. Variable domain in full (rest from reference TRBV5-4 and TRBJ2-7): ETGVTQSPTHLIKTRGQQVTLRCSSQSGHNTVSWYQQALGQGPQFIFQYYREEENGRGNFPPRFSGLQFPNYSSELNVNALELDDSALYLCASSLTRGRNEQYFGPGTRLTVT.